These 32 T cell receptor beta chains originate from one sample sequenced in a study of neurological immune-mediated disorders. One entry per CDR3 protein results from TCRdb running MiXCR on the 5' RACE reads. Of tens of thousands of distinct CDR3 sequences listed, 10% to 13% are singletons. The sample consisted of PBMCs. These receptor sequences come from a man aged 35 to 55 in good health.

As DNA, the CDR3 is TGTGCCAGCAGCTATTTCTCCTACAATGAGCAGTTCTTC. Protein: CASSYFSYNEQFF. This sequence joins TRBV7-9 and TRBJ2-1; unclear D gene. From germline, CDR1 is SEHNR and CDR2 FQNEAQ (reference sequence). This CDR3 comprises 13 residues. V lost 4 bases, J lost 0 bases, and 4 bases lay in between.

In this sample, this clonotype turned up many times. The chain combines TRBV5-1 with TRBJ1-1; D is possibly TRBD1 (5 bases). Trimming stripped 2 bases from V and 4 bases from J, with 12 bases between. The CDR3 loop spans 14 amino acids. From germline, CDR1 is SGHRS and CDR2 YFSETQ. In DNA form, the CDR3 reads TGCGCCAGCAGCTTCAGGGCGGGTTTCACTGAAGCTTTCTTT. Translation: CASSFRAGFTEAFF. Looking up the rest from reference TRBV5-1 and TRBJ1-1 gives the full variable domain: KAGVTQTPRYLIKTRGQQVTLSCSPISGHRSVSWYQQTPGQGLQFLFEYFSETQRNKGNFPGRFSGRQFSNSRSEMNVSTLELGDSALYLCASSFRAGFTEAFFGQGTRLTVV.

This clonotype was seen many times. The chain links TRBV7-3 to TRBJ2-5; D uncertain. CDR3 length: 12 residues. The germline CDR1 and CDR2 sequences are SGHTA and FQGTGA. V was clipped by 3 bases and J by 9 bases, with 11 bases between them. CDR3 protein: CASSFPLGPQYF. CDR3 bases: TGTGCCAGCAGCTTCCCACTCGGGCCCCAGTACTTC.

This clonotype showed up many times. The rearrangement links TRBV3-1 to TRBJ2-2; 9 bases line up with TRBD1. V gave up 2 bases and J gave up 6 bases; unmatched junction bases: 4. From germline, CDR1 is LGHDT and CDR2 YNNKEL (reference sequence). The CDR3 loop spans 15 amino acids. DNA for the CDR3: TGTGCCAGCAGCCAATGGGACAGGGCGGCCGGGGAGCTGTTTTTT. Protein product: CASSQWDRAAGELFF.

DNA for the CDR3: TGTGCCACCAGCAGAGATCCTCAGCCCCAGGAGACCCAGTACTTC. It translates to CATSRDPQPQETQYF. The chain couples TRBV15 to TRBJ2-5; D uncertain. The CDR3 spans 15 residues. Germline assignment: CDR1 LNHNV and CDR2 YYDKDF (reference sequence). V lost 0 bases, J lost 5 bases, and 13 bases lay in between.

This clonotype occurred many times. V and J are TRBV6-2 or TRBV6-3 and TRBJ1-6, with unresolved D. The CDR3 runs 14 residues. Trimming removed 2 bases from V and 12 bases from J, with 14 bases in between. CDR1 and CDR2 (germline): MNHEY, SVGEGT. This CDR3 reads CASSYPLSVGPLHF. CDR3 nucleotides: TGTGCCAGCAGTTACCCGCTGTCCGTAGGACCCCTCCACTTT.

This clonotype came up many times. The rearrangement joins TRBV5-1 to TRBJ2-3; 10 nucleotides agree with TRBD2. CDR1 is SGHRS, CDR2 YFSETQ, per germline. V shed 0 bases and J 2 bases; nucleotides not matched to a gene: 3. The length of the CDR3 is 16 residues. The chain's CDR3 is CASSLDSGGSTDTQYF. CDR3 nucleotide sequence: TGCGCCAGCAGCTTGGATAGCGGGGGGTCCACAGATACGCAGTATTTT.

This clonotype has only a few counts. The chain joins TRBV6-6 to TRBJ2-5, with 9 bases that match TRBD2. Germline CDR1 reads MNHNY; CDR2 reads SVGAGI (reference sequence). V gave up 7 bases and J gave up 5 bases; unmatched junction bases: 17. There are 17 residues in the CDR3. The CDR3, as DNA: TGTGCCAGCACCGACCCGGCGGGAGGGCCGAGCTATGAGACCCAGTACTTC. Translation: CASTDPAGGPSYETQYF.

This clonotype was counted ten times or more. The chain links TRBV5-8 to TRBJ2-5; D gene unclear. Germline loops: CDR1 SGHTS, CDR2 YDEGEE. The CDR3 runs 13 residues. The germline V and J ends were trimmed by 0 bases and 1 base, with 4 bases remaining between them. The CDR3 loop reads CASSLGIQETQYF. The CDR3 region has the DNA TGTGCCAGCAGCTTGGGGATCCAAGAGACCCAGTACTTC.

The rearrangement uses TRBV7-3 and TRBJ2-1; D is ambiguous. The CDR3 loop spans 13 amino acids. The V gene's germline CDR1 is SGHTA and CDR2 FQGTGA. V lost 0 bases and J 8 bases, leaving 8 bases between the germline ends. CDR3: CASSLTVWDEQFF. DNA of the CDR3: TGTGCCAGCAGCTTAACGGTCTGGGATGAGCAGTTCTTC.

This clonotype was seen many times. The CDR3 nucleotides read TGTGCCAGCAGTTTCATTCCGGGTAAAACCGGGGAGCTGTTTTTT. It translates to CASSFIPGKTGELFF. The chain has TRBV27 and TRBJ2-2; the D is unclear. V lost 3 bases and J 5 bases, leaving 13 bases between the germline ends. The length of the CDR3 is 15 residues. CDR1 and CDR2 (germline): MNHEY, SMNVEV (reference sequence).

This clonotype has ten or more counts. The CDR3 sequence: CASSAGQGRTEAFF. DNA for the CDR3: TGTGCCAGCAGCGCGGGACAGGGGCGCACTGAAGCTTTCTTT. The chain links TRBV27 to TRBJ1-1; 10 bases agree with TRBD1. The CDR3 spans 14 residues. Losses at the gene ends were 6 bases for V and 4 bases for J; bases not matched to a gene: 5. CDR1 is MNHEY and CDR2 is SMNVEV in the germline V gene (reference sequence).

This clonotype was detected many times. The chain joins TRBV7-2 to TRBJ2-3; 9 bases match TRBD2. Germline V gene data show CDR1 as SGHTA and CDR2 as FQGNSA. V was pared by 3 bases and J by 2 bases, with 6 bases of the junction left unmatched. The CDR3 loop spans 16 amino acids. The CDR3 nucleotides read TGTGCCAGCAGCTTCCCCGGGACTAGCAACACAGATACGCAGTATTTT. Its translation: CASSFPGTSNTDTQYF.

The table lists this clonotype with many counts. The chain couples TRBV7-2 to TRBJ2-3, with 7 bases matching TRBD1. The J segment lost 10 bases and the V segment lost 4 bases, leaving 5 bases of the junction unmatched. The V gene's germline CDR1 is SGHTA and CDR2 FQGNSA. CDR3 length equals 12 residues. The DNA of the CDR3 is TGTGCCAGCAGCTCTCCCACAGGGGCGCAGTATTTT. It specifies CASSSPTGAQYF. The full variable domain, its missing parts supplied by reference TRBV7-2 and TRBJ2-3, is GAGVSQSPSNKVTEKGKDVELRCDPISGHTALYWYRQSLGQGLEFLIYFQGNSAPDKSGLPSDRFSAERTGGSVSTLTIQRTQQEDSAVYLCASSSPTGAQYFGPGTRLTVL.

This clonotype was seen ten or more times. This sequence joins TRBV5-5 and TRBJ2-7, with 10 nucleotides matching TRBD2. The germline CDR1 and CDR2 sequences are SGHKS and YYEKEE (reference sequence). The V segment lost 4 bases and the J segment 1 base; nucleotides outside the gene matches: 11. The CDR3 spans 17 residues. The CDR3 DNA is TGTGCCAGCAGCGCGACTGTACTAGCGGGGTCATCCTACGAGCAGTACTTC. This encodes CASSATVLAGSSYEQYF.

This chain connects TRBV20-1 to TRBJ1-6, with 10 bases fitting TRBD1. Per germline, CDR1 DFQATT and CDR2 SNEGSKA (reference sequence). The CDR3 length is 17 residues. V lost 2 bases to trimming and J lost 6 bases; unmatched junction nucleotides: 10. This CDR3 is CSARLTGTGDSNSPLHF. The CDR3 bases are TGCAGTGCTAGATTGACCGGGACAGGGGACAGTAATTCACCCCTCCACTTT.

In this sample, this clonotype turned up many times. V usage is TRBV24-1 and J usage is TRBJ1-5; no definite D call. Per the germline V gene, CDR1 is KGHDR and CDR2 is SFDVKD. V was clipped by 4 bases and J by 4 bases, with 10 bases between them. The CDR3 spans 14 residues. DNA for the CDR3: TGTGCCACCAGTGAAGGGTCATCTAATCAGCCCCAGCATTTT. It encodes CATSEGSSNQPQHF.

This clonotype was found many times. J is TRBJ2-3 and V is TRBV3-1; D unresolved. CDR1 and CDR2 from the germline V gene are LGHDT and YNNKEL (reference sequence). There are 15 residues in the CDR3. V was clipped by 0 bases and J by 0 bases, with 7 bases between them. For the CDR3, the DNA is TGTGCCAGCAGCCAAGATCATGGGAGCACAGATACGCAGTATTTT. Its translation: CASSQDHGSTDTQYF.

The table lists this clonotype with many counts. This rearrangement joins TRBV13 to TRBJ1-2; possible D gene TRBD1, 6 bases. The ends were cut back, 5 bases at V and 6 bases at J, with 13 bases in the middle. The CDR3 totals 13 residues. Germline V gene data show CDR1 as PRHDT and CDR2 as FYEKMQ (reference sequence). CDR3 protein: CASSLRTVDGYTF. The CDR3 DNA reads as TGTGCCAGCAGCCTTAGGACAGTCGATGGCTACACCTTC.

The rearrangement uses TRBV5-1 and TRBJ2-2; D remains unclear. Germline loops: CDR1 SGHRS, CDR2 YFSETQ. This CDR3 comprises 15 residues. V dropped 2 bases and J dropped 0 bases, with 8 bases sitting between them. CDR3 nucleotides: TGCGCCAGCAGCTTCGACGGTGCGAACACCGGGGAGCTGTTTTTT. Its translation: CASSFDGANTGELFF.

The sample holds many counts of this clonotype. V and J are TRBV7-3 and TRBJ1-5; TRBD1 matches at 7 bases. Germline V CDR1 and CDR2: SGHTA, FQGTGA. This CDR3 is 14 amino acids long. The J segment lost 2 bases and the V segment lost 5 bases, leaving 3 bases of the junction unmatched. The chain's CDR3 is CASSQGGGNQPQHF. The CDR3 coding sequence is TGTGCCAGCAGCCAGGGGGGGGGCAATCAGCCCCAGCATTTT.

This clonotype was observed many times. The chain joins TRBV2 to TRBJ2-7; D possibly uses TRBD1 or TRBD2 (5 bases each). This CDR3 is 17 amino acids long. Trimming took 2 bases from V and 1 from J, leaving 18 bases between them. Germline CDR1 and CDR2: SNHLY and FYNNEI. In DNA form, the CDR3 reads TGTGCCAGCAGTGAAATACCTGTGGGACGTACTTCCTACGAGCAGTACTTC. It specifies CASSEIPVGRTSYEQYF.

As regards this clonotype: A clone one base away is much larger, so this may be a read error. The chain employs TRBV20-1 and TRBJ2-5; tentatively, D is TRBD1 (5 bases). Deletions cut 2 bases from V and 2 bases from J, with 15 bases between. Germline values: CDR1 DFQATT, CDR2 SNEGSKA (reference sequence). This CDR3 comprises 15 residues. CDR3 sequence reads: CSARQTVPSQETQYF. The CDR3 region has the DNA TGCAGTGCTAGACAGACAGTACCTTCACAAGAGACCCAGTACTTC.

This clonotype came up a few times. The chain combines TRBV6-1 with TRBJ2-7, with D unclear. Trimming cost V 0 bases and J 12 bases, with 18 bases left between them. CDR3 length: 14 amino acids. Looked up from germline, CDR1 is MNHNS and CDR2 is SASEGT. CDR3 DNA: TGTGCCAGCAGTGAAGCCGGCATGATGCTCTGGTGGTACTTC. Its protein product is CASSEAGMMLWWYF.

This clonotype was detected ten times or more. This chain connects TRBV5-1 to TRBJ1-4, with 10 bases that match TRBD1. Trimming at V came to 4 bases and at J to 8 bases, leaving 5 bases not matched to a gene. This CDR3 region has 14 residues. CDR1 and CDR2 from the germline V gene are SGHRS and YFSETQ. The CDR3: CASSTGTGVEKLFF. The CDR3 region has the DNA TGCGCCAGCAGCACGGGGACAGGGGTCGAAAAACTGTTTTTT.

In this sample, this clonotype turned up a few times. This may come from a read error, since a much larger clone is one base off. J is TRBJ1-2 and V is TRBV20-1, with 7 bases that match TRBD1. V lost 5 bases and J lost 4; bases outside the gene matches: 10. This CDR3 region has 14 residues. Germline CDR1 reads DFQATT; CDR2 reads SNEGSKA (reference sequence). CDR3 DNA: TGCAGTGCTGACGTGACAGGGTTGTGCTATGGCTACACCTTC. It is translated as CSADVTGLCYGYTF.

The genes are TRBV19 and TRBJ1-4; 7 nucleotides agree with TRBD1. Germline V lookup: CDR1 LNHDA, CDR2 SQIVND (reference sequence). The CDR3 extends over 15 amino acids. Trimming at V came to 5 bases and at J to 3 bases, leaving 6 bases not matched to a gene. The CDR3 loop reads CASSARDSPNEKLFF. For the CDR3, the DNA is TGTGCCAGTAGTGCCCGGGACAGCCCTAATGAAAAACTGTTTTTT.

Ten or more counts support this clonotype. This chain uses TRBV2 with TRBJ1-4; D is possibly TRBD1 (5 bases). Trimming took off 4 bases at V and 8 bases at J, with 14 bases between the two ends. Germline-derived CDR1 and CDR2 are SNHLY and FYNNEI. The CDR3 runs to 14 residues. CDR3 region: CASSGRGAQEKLFF. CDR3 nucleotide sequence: TGTGCCAGCAGTGGCCGTGGGGCGCAAGAAAAACTGTTTTTT.

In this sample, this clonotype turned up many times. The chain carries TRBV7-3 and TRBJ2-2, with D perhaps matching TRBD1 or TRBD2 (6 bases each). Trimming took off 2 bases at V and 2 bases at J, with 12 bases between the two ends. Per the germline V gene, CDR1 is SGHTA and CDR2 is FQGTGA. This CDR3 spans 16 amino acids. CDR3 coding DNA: TGTGCCAGCAGCTTACAGCCGGGGGCCAACACCGGGGAGCTGTTTTTT. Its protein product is CASSLQPGANTGELFF.

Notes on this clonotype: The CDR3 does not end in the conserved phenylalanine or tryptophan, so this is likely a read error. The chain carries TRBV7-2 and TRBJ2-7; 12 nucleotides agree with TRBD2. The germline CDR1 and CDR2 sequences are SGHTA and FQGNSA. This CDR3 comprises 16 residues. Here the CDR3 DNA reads TGTGCCATCAGCTTTCGGGGACTAGCGGGCTTGTACGAGCAGTACCTC. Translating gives CAISFRGLAGLYEQYL.

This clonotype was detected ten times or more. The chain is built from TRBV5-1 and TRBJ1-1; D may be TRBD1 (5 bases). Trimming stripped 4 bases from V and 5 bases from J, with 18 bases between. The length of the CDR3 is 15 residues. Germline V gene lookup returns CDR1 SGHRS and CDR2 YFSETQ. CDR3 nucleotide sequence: TGCGCCAGCAGCCCCCTGCCGGGGCGGGAGACTGAAGCTTTCTTT. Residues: CASSPLPGRETEAFF.

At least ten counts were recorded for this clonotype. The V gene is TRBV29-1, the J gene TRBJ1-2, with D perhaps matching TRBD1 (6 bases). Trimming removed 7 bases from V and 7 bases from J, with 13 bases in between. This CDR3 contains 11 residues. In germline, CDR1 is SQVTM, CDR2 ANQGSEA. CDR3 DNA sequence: TGCAGCGCCGAGGGGGATGTTGGCTACACCTTC. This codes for CSAEGDVGYTF.